This is a list of T cell receptor beta chains from one sample in a study of blood T cell repertoires in COVID-19. TCRdb's copy holds only in-frame clones and misses some; the assay was immunoSEQ multiplex PCR. The sample yields 180,000 or so clones, about 88% seen once. Sequencing was done on a sample of peripheral blood. These receptors came from a woman aged 30 to 39 with active or convalescent COVID-19. Both conserved end residues are part of each CDR3. A D gene is named only where the DNA matches it firmly. Not all rows give a size; the values are once, few, many and, for expanded clones, a class.

clone size: .
D gene: TRBD2
V gene: TRBV2
J gene: TRBJ2-1
CDR3 protein: CASRAERGVYNEQFF
CDR3 DNA: TGTGCCAGCAGGGCGGAGCGGGGGGTCTACAATGAGCAGTTCTTC

clone size: .
D gene: .
V gene: TRBV6-5
J gene: TRBJ2-7
CDR3 protein: CASSDVTGPYEQYF
CDR3 DNA: TGTGCCAGCAGCGACGTGACAGGTCCCTACGAGCAGTACTTC

clone size: .
D gene: .
V gene: TRBV6-5
J gene: TRBJ1-1
CDR3 protein: CASSPGWENTEAFF
CDR3 DNA: TGTGCCAGCAGCCCGGGGTGGGAGAACACTGAAGCTTTCTTT

clone size: .
D gene: TRBD1
V gene: TRBV28
J gene: TRBJ1-5
CDR3 protein: CASRSTGASNQPQHF
CDR3 DNA: TGTGCCAGCAGGTCGACAGGGGCTAGCAATCAGCCCCAGCATTTT

clone size: .
D gene: TRBD1
V gene: TRBV12-3/TRBV12-4
J gene: TRBJ2-7
CDR3 protein: CASGETGSYEQYF
CDR3 DNA: TGTGCCAGCGGGGAGACAGGGAGCTACGAGCAGTACTTC

clone size: .
D gene: TRBD2
V gene: TRBV9
J gene: TRBJ2-3
CDR3 protein: CASSVGSSGGAEGNTQYF
CDR3 DNA: TGTGCCAGCAGCGTAGGATCCAGCGGGGGGGCCGAGGGAAATACGCAGTATTTT

clone size: .
D gene: TRBD2
V gene: TRBV10-3
J gene: TRBJ2-7
CDR3 protein: CAVAGVSYEQYF
CDR3 DNA: TGTGCGGTGGCGGGAGTGTCCTACGAGCAGTACTTC

clone size: .
D gene: .
V gene: TRBV6-1
J gene: TRBJ2-1
CDR3 protein: CASSDSGPQNEQFF
CDR3 DNA: TGTGCCAGCAGTGACAGCGGCCCCCAGAATGAGCAGTTCTTC

clone size: .
D gene: .
V gene: TRBV7-8
J gene: TRBJ1-1
CDR3 protein: CASSSEANTEAFF
CDR3 DNA: TGTGCCAGCAGCTCGGAGGCGAACACTGAAGCTTTCTTT

clone size: .
D gene: .
V gene: TRBV19
J gene: TRBJ1-5
CDR3 protein: CASSIDSEERQPQHF
CDR3 DNA: TGTGCCAGTAGTATAGATAGTGAGGAGCGGCAGCCCCAGCATTTT

clone size: .
D gene: .
V gene: TRBV3-1/TRBV3-2
J gene: TRBJ1-1
CDR3 protein: CASSRGSEYTEAFF
CDR3 DNA: TGTGCCAGCAGCCGAGGGTCGGAGTACACTGAAGCTTTCTTT

clone size: .
D gene: TRBD2
V gene: TRBV6-5
J gene: TRBJ2-4
CDR3 protein: CASSSAPGTIQNIQYF
CDR3 DNA: TGTGCCAGCAGTTCCGCCCCCGGGACTATACAAAACATTCAGTACTTC

clone size: .
D gene: .
V gene: TRBV2
J gene: TRBJ2-3
CDR3 protein: CASSETRRGDTQYF
CDR3 DNA: TGTGCCAGCAGTGAGACTAGACGGGGAGATACGCAGTATTTT

clone size: .
D gene: .
V gene: TRBV20-1
J gene: TRBJ2-5
CDR3 protein: CSASDGGGIRETQYF
CDR3 DNA: TGCAGTGCTAGTGATGGAGGGGGCATTCGCGAGACCCAGTACTTC

clone size: .
D gene: .
V gene: TRBV18
J gene: TRBJ1-1
CDR3 protein: CASSPPPRGTEAFF
CDR3 DNA: TGTGCCAGCTCACCACCGCCAAGGGGCACTGAAGCTTTCTTT

clone size: .
D gene: .
V gene: TRBV28
J gene: TRBJ2-1
CDR3 protein: CASSFYLNEQFF
CDR3 DNA: TGTGCCAGCAGTTTCTACCTCAATGAGCAGTTCTTC

clone size: .
D gene: TRBD1
V gene: TRBV24-1
J gene: TRBJ1-6
CDR3 protein: CATSDLLRRTGMDSPLHF
CDR3 DNA: TGTGCCACCAGTGATTTGCTCCGGAGGACAGGTATGGATTCACCCCTCCACTTT

clone size: .
D gene: .
V gene: TRBV5-1
J gene: TRBJ1-4
CDR3 protein: CASSQLTGLNEKLFF
CDR3 DNA: TGCGCCAGCAGCCAACTGACAGGACTTAATGAAAAACTGTTTTTT

clone size: .
D gene: .
V gene: TRBV19
J gene: TRBJ1-1
CDR3 protein: CASSIAGGPEAFF
CDR3 DNA: TGTGCCAGTAGTATTGCGGGGGGTCCGGAGGCTTTCTTT

clone size: .
D gene: TRBD2
V gene: TRBV29-1
J gene: TRBJ2-3
CDR3 protein: CSVEWLAGGPGTDTQYF
CDR3 DNA: TGCAGCGTTGAATGGCTAGCGGGGGGGCCGGGGACAGATACGCAGTATTTT

clone size: .
D gene: TRBD1
V gene: TRBV11-2
J gene: TRBJ2-1
CDR3 protein: CASSRDRVPYDEQFF
CDR3 DNA: TGTGCCAGCAGCCGCGACAGGGTACCGTACGATGAGCAGTTCTTC

clone size: .
D gene: TRBD1
V gene: TRBV6-5
J gene: TRBJ1-2
CDR3 protein: CASSYGTGANYGYTF
CDR3 DNA: TGTGCCAGCAGTTACGGGACAGGGGCTAACTATGGCTACACCTTC

clone size: once
D gene: .
V gene: TRBV10-3
J gene: TRBJ2-4
CDR3 protein: CAIRGDTPKKAKNIQYF
CDR3 DNA: TGTGCCATCAGGGGGGACACCCCGAAAAAAGCCAAAAACATTCAGTACTTC

clone size: .
D gene: TRBD1
V gene: TRBV30
J gene: TRBJ2-3
CDR3 protein: CAWTTQGGTDTQYF
CDR3 DNA: TGTGCCTGGACGACTCAGGGGGGCACAGATACGCAGTATTTT

clone size: .
D gene: TRBD1
V gene: TRBV28
J gene: TRBJ1-4
CDR3 protein: CASSSRTGLNEKLFF
CDR3 DNA: TGTGCCAGCAGTTCCCGGACAGGGTTAAATGAAAAACTGTTTTTT

clone size: few
D gene: .
V gene: TRBV7-8
J gene: TRBJ1-5
CDR3 protein: CASSLEQSSNQPQHF
CDR3 DNA: TGTGCCAGCAGCTTAGAACAGTCTAGCAATCAGCCCCAGCATTTT

clone size: .
D gene: TRBD2
V gene: TRBV10-3
J gene: TRBJ2-4
CDR3 protein: CAISEAGGPGNIQYF
CDR3 DNA: TGTGCCATCAGTGAAGCGGGGGGGCCGGGAAACATTCAGTACTTC

clone size: .
D gene: TRBD1
V gene: TRBV28
J gene: TRBJ2-3
CDR3 protein: CASSGNDREDTQYF
CDR3 DNA: TGTGCCAGCAGTGGAAACGACAGGGAAGATACGCAGTATTTT

clone size: few
D gene: TRBD2
V gene: TRBV30
J gene: TRBJ2-1
CDR3 protein: CAWSTAGGHREQFF
CDR3 DNA: TGTGCCTGGAGTACGGCGGGGGGGCACAGAGAGCAGTTCTTC

clone size: .
D gene: .
V gene: TRBV5-1
J gene: TRBJ2-7
CDR3 protein: CASRQGASTYEQYF
CDR3 DNA: TGCGCCAGCAGACAGGGCGCGTCAACCTACGAGCAGTACTTC

clone size: .
D gene: .
V gene: TRBV15
J gene: TRBJ2-1
CDR3 protein: CATSQYRDTADNEQFF
CDR3 DNA: TGTGCCACCAGTCAATACCGGGACACGGCCGACAATGAGCAGTTCTTC

clone size: .
D gene: TRBD2
V gene: TRBV6-6
J gene: TRBJ2-3
CDR3 protein: CASSYAGGGTDTQYF
CDR3 DNA: TGTGCCAGCAGTTACGCGGGAGGGGGTACAGATACGCAGTATTTT

clone size: .
D gene: TRBD1
V gene: TRBV27
J gene: TRBJ2-1
CDR3 protein: CASSWTGGNEQFF
CDR3 DNA: TGTGCCAGCAGTTGGACAGGGGGTAATGAGCAGTTCTTC

clone size: once
D gene: .
V gene: TRBV11-2
J gene: TRBJ1-4
CDR3 protein: CASSFMLSVPNEKLFF
CDR3 DNA: TGTGCCAGCAGCTTTATGTTGTCGGTACCGAATGAAAAACTGTTTTTT

clone size: .
D gene: .
V gene: TRBV5-4
J gene: TRBJ2-3
CDR3 protein: CASSLGRGGGTDTQYF
CDR3 DNA: TGTGCCAGCAGCTTGGGGCGGGGCGGGGGCACAGATACGCAGTATTTT

clone size: .
D gene: .
V gene: TRBV28
J gene: TRBJ2-7
CDR3 protein: CASSFPRGPTPYEQYF
CDR3 DNA: TGTGCCAGCAGTTTTCCCAGGGGCCCTACCCCCTACGAGCAGTACTTC

clone size: .
D gene: TRBD1
V gene: TRBV7-2
J gene: TRBJ1-5
CDR3 protein: CASSLGQMVDQPQHF
CDR3 DNA: TGTGCCAGCAGCTTGGGACAGATGGTGGATCAGCCCCAGCATTTT

clone size: .
D gene: .
V gene: TRBV2
J gene: TRBJ1-6
CDR3 protein: CASSEGGGWNSPLHF
CDR3 DNA: TGTGCCAGCAGTGAAGGCGGCGGGTGGAATTCACCCCTCCACTTT

clone size: .
D gene: .
V gene: TRBV4-2
J gene: TRBJ2-3
CDR3 protein: CASSQVAGLTDTQYF
CDR3 DNA: TGTGCCAGCAGCCAAGTCGCGGGCCTCACAGATACGCAGTATTTT

clone size: .
D gene: TRBD2
V gene: TRBV6-6
J gene: TRBJ2-3
CDR3 protein: CASKRSGRADTDTQYF
CDR3 DNA: TGTGCCAGCAAAAGAAGCGGGAGGGCCGACACAGATACGCAGTATTTT

clone size: .
D gene: .
V gene: TRBV27
J gene: TRBJ1-5
CDR3 protein: CASSFQGQPQHF
CDR3 DNA: TGTGCCAGCAGTTTTCAGGGTCAGCCCCAGCATTTT

clone size: .
D gene: TRBD1
V gene: TRBV5-1
J gene: TRBJ2-3
CDR3 protein: CASSDGQGGGTDTQYF
CDR3 DNA: TGCGCCAGCAGCGATGGACAGGGCGGTGGCACAGATACGCAGTATTTT

clone size: .
D gene: TRBD1
V gene: TRBV6-6
J gene: TRBJ2-7
CDR3 protein: CASRAGQGTYEQYF
CDR3 DNA: TGTGCCAGCAGAGCCGGACAGGGGACCTACGAGCAGTACTTC

clone size: once
D gene: .
V gene: TRBV6-5
J gene: TRBJ1-2
CDR3 protein: CASILQGMRYGYTF
CDR3 DNA: TGTGCCAGCATTTTACAGGGAATGCGGTATGGCTACACCTTC

clone size: .
D gene: .
V gene: TRBV3-1/TRBV3-2
J gene: TRBJ1-1
CDR3 protein: CASSPGRFEAFF
CDR3 DNA: TGTGCCAGCAGCCCCGGCAGGTTTGAAGCTTTCTTT

clone size: once
D gene: TRBD1
V gene: TRBV18
J gene: TRBJ1-2
CDR3 protein: CASSDRTDANYGYTF
CDR3 DNA: TGTGCCAGCTCGGACAGGACAGATGCTAACTATGGCTACACCTTC

clone size: .
D gene: TRBD1
V gene: TRBV2
J gene: TRBJ1-5
CDR3 protein: CASSGADRDQPQHF
CDR3 DNA: TGTGCCAGCAGTGGCGCAGACAGGGACCAGCCCCAGCATTTT

clone size: .
D gene: .
V gene: TRBV5-5
J gene: TRBJ2-5
CDR3 protein: CASSLTRETQYF
CDR3 DNA: TGTGCCAGCAGCTTGACTCGAGAGACCCAGTACTTC

clone size: once
D gene: TRBD2
V gene: TRBV7-6
J gene: TRBJ2-5
CDR3 protein: CASSWVEREGSWETQYF
CDR3 DNA: TGTGCCAGCAGCTGGGTGGAGCGGGAGGGGTCTTGGGAGACCCAGTACTTC

clone size: .
D gene: .
V gene: TRBV5-6
J gene: TRBJ2-7
CDR3 protein: CASSFQNYEQYF
CDR3 DNA: TGTGCCAGCAGCTTCCAGAATTACGAGCAGTACTTC

clone size: .
D gene: .
V gene: TRBV9
J gene: TRBJ1-2
CDR3 protein: CASSVGEGRGGHSNYGYTF
CDR3 DNA: TGTGCCAGCAGCGTAGGGGAGGGGCGTGGAGGGCACTCTAACTATGGCTACACCTTC

clone size: .
D gene: .
V gene: TRBV6-5
J gene: TRBJ2-2
CDR3 protein: CASSYGGSWITGELFF
CDR3 DNA: TGTGCCAGCAGTTACGGGGGGTCGTGGATTACCGGGGAGCTGTTTTTT

clone size: .
D gene: TRBD1
V gene: TRBV6-5
J gene: TRBJ1-2
CDR3 protein: CASSYSPTGVHGYTF
CDR3 DNA: TGTGCCAGCAGTTACTCTCCCACAGGGGTCCATGGCTACACCTTC

clone size: .
D gene: TRBD1
V gene: TRBV2
J gene: TRBJ1-3
CDR3 protein: CASRRQGQGNTIYF
CDR3 DNA: TGTGCCAGCAGACGACAGGGTCAAGGAAACACCATATATTTT

clone size: .
D gene: TRBD1
V gene: TRBV29-1
J gene: TRBJ1-2
CDR3 protein: CSVYRDRVGYTF
CDR3 DNA: TGCAGCGTTTACCGGGACAGGGTAGGCTACACCTTC